This is a list of T cell receptor beta chains from one sample in a study of blood T cell repertoires in COVID-19. TCRdb keeps only in-frame clones here, not all; method: immunoSEQ multiplex PCR. This table has 150,000 to 200,000 clones, roughly 84% appearing once. Sequencing used peripheral blood. The source is an elderly woman with acute or convalescent COVID-19. The CDR3 runs from the conserved cysteine through the conserved F or W. Fields, in order: clone size, V gene, J gene, D gene, CDR3 DNA, CDR3 protein. D genes are given only for firm matches. Size values are once, few and many counts, or a class for expanded clones, and some rows have none.

>once|TRBV9|TRBJ1-1|TRBD1
TGTGCCAGCAGCGTAGGGACAGGGGAGGTAGGCACTGAAGCTTTCTTT
CASSVGTGEVGTEAFF
>NA|TRBV5-1|TRBJ2-3|NA
TGCGCCAGCAGCTTTTTGCAGAACAGGCACACAGATACGCAGTATTTT
CASSFLQNRHTDTQYF
>NA|TRBV25-1|TRBJ2-7|TRBD1
TGTGCCAGCAGTGTAGACAGGGTTTTTTACGAGCAGTACTTC
CASSVDRVFYEQYF
>NA|TRBV5-1|TRBJ1-5|NA
TGCGCCAGCAGCTTGGAAACAGGGAGTCAGCCCCAGCATTTT
CASSLETGSQPQHF
>NA|TRBV6-6|TRBJ1-2|TRBD1
TGTGCCAGCAGTTACCCTACAGGGGGAGGTGGCTACACCTTC
CASSYPTGGGGYTF
>NA|TRBV7-2|TRBJ1-2|TRBD1
TGTGCCAGCAGCTTAGGGCGAGGGACAGGGGGGTTAAATGGCTACACCTTC
CASSLGRGTGGLNGYTF
>NA|TRBV2|TRBJ2-2|NA
TGTGCCAGCCGCAGGGGGGAGTCTAACGCCGGGGAGCTGTTTTTT
CASRRGESNAGELFF
>NA|TRBV24-1|TRBJ2-1|NA
TGTGCCACCAGTGGGAGTAGCAACAATGAGCAGTTCTTC
CATSGSSNNEQFF
>NA|TRBV3-1/TRBV3-2|TRBJ2-1|NA
TGTGCCAGCAGCCAAGGTAGCGGCCCCCGAGTTCGGCAGTTCTTC
CASSQGSGPRVRQFF
>NA|TRBV7-3|TRBJ2-4|TRBD2
TGTGCCAGCACCCATCGGGCTAGCGGGACCGAGGGCAAAAACATTCAGTACTTC
CASTHRASGTEGKNIQYF
>NA|TRBV7-6|TRBJ2-7|TRBD1
TGTGCCAGCAGCCGACAGGGGGCGTTCTACGAGCAGTACTTC
CASSRQGAFYEQYF
>NA|TRBV5-1|TRBJ1-2|NA
TGCGCCAGCAGCCCTCGCCAGGGCCCAAGTAACTATGGCTACACCTTC
CASSPRQGPSNYGYTF
>NA|TRBV7-3|TRBJ1-1|NA
TGTGCCAGCAGCTCCTCCAGGAACACTGAAGCTTTCTTT
CASSSSRNTEAFF
>NA|TRBV6-5|TRBJ2-5|NA
TGTGCCAGCAGTTACGATTTCGGAGGGGCAGAGACCCAGTACTTC
CASSYDFGGAETQYF
>NA|TRBV12-5|TRBJ2-2|NA
TGTGCTAGTGGCAACGGTTTCGGGGAGCTGTTTTTT
CASGNGFGELFF
>NA|TRBV6-5|TRBJ1-1|NA
TGTGCCAGCAAAGGGAGGACCTGGAACACTGAAGCTTTCTTT
CASKGRTWNTEAFF
>NA|TRBV30|TRBJ1-6|NA
TGTGCCTGGAGTGCGGGTCGAAGCTATAATTCACCCCTCCACTTT
CAWSAGRSYNSPLHF
>NA|TRBV4-2|TRBJ1-2|NA
TGTGCCAGCAGCCGGGGGCGTGGGGTTAACTATGGCTACACCTTC
CASSRGRGVNYGYTF
>few|TRBV7-2|TRBJ1-1|TRBD1
TGTGCCAGCAGCTTAGGAGGGGGCGTCACTGAAGCTTTCTTT
CASSLGGGVTEAFF
>NA|TRBV6-5|TRBJ1-1|NA
TGTGCCAGCAGTTACGGCATGAACACTGAAGCTTTCTTT
CASSYGMNTEAFF
>NA|TRBV5-1|TRBJ1-2|NA
TGCGCCAGCAGCTTGGCCCCAGGGGAATCCTATGGCTACACCTTC
CASSLAPGESYGYTF
>few|TRBV27|TRBJ2-3|TRBD1
TGTGCCAGCAGTTTAGGGGGGACAGGGGGTCGCACAGATACGCAGTATTTT
CASSLGGTGGRTDTQYF
>NA|TRBV5-1|TRBJ2-2|TRBD2
TGCGCCAGCAGCTCCGGGACTAGCGGGGGGGCTCACACCGGGAAGCTGTTTTTT
CASSSGTSGGAHTGKLFF
>once|TRBV9|TRBJ2-7|NA
TGTGCCAGCAGCGTAGGTCCCCAGGGTGGGCTGGCCTACGAGCAGTACTTC
CASSVGPQGGLAYEQYF
>NA|TRBV7-8|TRBJ2-2|TRBD2
TGTGCCAGCAGCCCGTTGAGCGGGAGGGCCGGAGGCGGGGAGCTGTTTTTT
CASSPLSGRAGGGELFF
>NA|TRBV30|TRBJ2-3|TRBD2
TGTGCCTGGAGTGTACTGAGGACTAGCACGAGAGATACGCAGTATTTT
CAWSVLRTSTRDTQYF
>NA|TRBV20-1|TRBJ2-3|TRBD2
TGCAGTGCTAGTAAGACTAGCGGGACCACAGATACGCAGTATTTT
CSASKTSGTTDTQYF
>NA|TRBV9|TRBJ1-1|TRBD1
TGTGCCAGCAGCGATGACAGGGGATTATGGACTGAAGCTTTCTTT
CASSDDRGLWTEAFF
>NA|TRBV7-9|TRBJ2-1|TRBD2
TGTGCCAGCAGCTTTGGGACTAGCGGGAGGCGCGCCTACAATGAGCAGTTCTTC
CASSFGTSGRRAYNEQFF
>NA|TRBV18|TRBJ1-1|NA
TGTGCCAGCTCACCATACTCTCAGGGTGGAGACACTGAAGCTTTCTTT
CASSPYSQGGDTEAFF
>NA|TRBV4-1|TRBJ2-1|TRBD2
TGCGCCAGCAGCCAAGGAGCGGGAGTCACAGCTGAGCAGTTCTTC
CASSQGAGVTAEQFF
>NA|TRBV4-1|TRBJ1-5|NA
TGCGCCAGCAGCCAAGATGAAGTTGGCCGCTTTAGCAATCAGCCCCAGCATTTT
CASSQDEVGRFSNQPQHF
>NA|TRBV6-5|TRBJ1-2|NA
TGTGCCAGCAGTACTACAGGGTATGGCTACACCTTC
CASSTTGYGYTF
>NA|TRBV5-4|TRBJ2-1|TRBD2
TGTGCCAGCAGCTTAGCGGGGGGGCTCTCCTACAATGAGCAGTTCTTC
CASSLAGGLSYNEQFF
>NA|TRBV10-3|TRBJ2-3|NA
TGTGCCATCAGGGGGCCCGCCACAGATACGCAGTATTTT
CAIRGPATDTQYF
>NA|TRBV19|TRBJ1-2|TRBD1
TGTGCCAGTAGTCAAACGACAGGGATCACTGGGTATGGCTACACCTTC
CASSQTTGITGYGYTF
>few|TRBV9|TRBJ2-1|NA
TGTGCCAGCAGCGTCGACCGACTAGAAGATGAGCAGTTCTTC
CASSVDRLEDEQFF
>NA|TRBV5-1|TRBJ2-5|TRBD2
TGCGCCAGCAGCTTGGCCACTAGCGGGGGCCAAGAGACCCAGTACTTC
CASSLATSGGQETQYF
>once|TRBV2|TRBJ1-5|TRBD1
TGTGCCAGCAGTGCGGACAGGGGAAACGGTCAGCCCCAGCATTTT
CASSADRGNGQPQHF
>NA|TRBV11-3|TRBJ2-7|TRBD1
TGTGCCAGCAGCCATAGCACACAGGGGCCCTACGAGCAGTACTTC
CASSHSTQGPYEQYF
>NA|TRBV6-6|TRBJ2-5|NA
TGTGCCAGCAGTCGGGGCGAAGTGGAGACCCAGTACTTC
CASSRGEVETQYF
>NA|TRBV5-1|TRBJ1-2|NA
TGCGCCAGCAGCTTGGGAGGAGACTATGGCTACACCTTC
CASSLGGDYGYTF
>few|TRBV18|TRBJ1-5|NA
TGTGCCAGCTCACCCGGGGGGACGGTCGGGCCAAATCAGCCCCAGCATTTT
CASSPGGTVGPNQPQHF
>NA|TRBV19|TRBJ1-2|TRBD1
TGTGCCAGTAGTATTCGGCAGGGGGGATATGGCTACACCTTC
CASSIRQGGYGYTF
>NA|TRBV11-2|TRBJ1-1|NA
TGTGCCAGCAGCTTAGATAGGACTCCCAACACTGAAGCTTTCTTT
CASSLDRTPNTEAFF
>once|TRBV7-9|TRBJ2-2|TRBD1
TGTGCCAGCAGCTTAGGAGGGGGCGCCGGGGAGCTGTTTTTT
CASSLGGGAGELFF
>NA|TRBV20-1|TRBJ1-2|NA
TGCAGTGCTAGTCTACCGGACAGAAGAAACTATGGCTACACCTTC
CSASLPDRRNYGYTF
>NA|TRBV5-6|TRBJ2-1|NA
TGTGCCAGCAGCCAGGGATGGAGCTCCTACAATGAGCAGTTCTTC
CASSQGWSSYNEQFF
>NA|TRBV14|TRBJ1-1|NA
TGTGCCAGCAGCCAACTGACAGGTAATATTGACTCTGAAGCTTTCTTT
CASSQLTGNIDSEAFF
>NA|TRBV29-1|TRBJ2-7|TRBD2
TGCAGCGGGACGTCGGGGGGACCCTTCTACGAGCAGTACTTC
CSGTSGGPFYEQYF
>few|TRBV11-2|TRBJ2-7|TRBD1
TGTGCCAGCAGCGCGGACAGGGGCTACGAGCAGTACTTC
CASSADRGYEQYF
>NA|TRBV19|TRBJ2-7|NA
TGTGCCAGTAGTATAAAGGGAGAATCCTACGAGCAGTACTTC
CASSIKGESYEQYF